The clone carrying this TCR beta chain was detected once. The antigen is undetermined. These data originate in a study of cytomegalovirus exposure and HLA in healthy donors. Study-wide results and caveats: Generally TCR sequences proved uncommon, though certain public TCRs appeared in numerous donors. Earlier results showed most TCR beta V segments being productive about 87% or about 30% of the time. Cytomegalovirus status, reportedly, was diagnosed with high specificity and sensitivity by the classifier. In a later analysis, productive TCRs from donors in an Asian-associated ancestry cluster reportedly carried fewer N-insertions than the cohort mean.

Both 60 Vbeta primers and 13 Jbeta primers went into the PCR. Profiling relied on immunoSEQ multiplex PCR, and the TCRdb table lists in-frame clones only, not all of them. The profile shows 200,000 to 250,000 clones, more than 80% of them singletons. Trimming stripped 4 bases from V and 2 bases from J, with 14 bases between. Germline V lookup: CDR1 SEHNR, CDR2 FQNEAQ (reference sequence). This CDR3 has 16 residues. Source material: PBMCs. V gene TRBV7-9 combines with J gene TRBJ1-4, with a weak D call TRBD1 (5 bases). This clonotype was obtained from a man aged 25 to 45 in good health and CMV-seronegative. CDR3 coding DNA: TGTGCCAGCAGCTCCCCGGGGGGGTCGACTAATGAAAAACTGTTTTTT. Protein sequence: CASSSPGGSTNEKLFF. Filled out from reference TRBV7-9 and TRBJ1-4, the complete variable domain reads DTGVSQNPRHKITKRGQNVTFRCDPISEHNRLYWYRQTLGQGPEFLTYFQNEAQLEKSRLLSDRFSAERPKGSFSTLEIQRTEQGDSAMYLCASSSPGGSTNEKLFFGSGTQLSVL.